This T cell receptor beta chain was obtained from a study of naive and memory T cell subsets. Whole-study results and caveats: Potentially, T cell activation and differentiation skew this RNA-based measurement.

The CDR3 has 13 residues. Germline V gene data show CDR1 as MNHEY and CDR2 as SMNVEV (reference sequence). Trimming left V 8 bases short and J 0 bases short, with 8 bases between. Many counts were recorded for this clonotype. Its target is unknown. Four PCR rounds used nested alpha and beta constant region primers plus the SP2 primer. Blood and skin TCR RNA was reverse transcribed with alpha and beta constant primers. TCRdb used MiXCR to reprocess the 5' RACE reads, holding one entry per CDR3 protein. The profile shows approximately 49,000 distinct CDR3 sequences, about 4.4% of them singletons. An oligonucleotide containing a UMI was ligated to the 3' end of TCR cDNA.

V gene TRBV27 combines with J gene TRBJ1-3; no definite D call. This TCR derives from a female donor in good health. The CDR3 DNA follows: TGTGCCAGCCGCATAAGCTCTGGAAACACCATATATTTT. Amino acids: CASRISSGNTIYF.